The rows below give T cell receptor beta chains drawn from one sample of a study of cytomegalovirus exposure and HLA in healthy donors. Repertoires were generated with immunoSEQ multiplex PCR, while TCRdb's copy carries only in-frame clones and drops some. The table lists roughly 170,000 clones, roughly 84% of them singletons. Sequencing was carried out using PBMCs. The source of these receptors is a girl aged 2-15 years in good health and CMV-seropositive. CDR3s include the opening cysteine and the closing phenylalanine or tryptophan. A D gene is named only where the DNA matches it firmly. Clone size appears in some rows only: once, few, many, or a class for an expanded clone.

>TRBD1|.|TRBJ2-7|TRBV19
CASSVGTDYEQYF
TGTGCCAGTAGTGTCGGGACAGACTACGAGCAGTACTTC
>.|.|TRBJ1-2|TRBV6-1
CASSGWGDLLYGYTF
TGTGCCAGCAGTGGGTGGGGGGACCTGCTCTATGGCTACACCTTC
>.|.|TRBJ1-2|TRBV5-1
CASSPITGTYGYTF
TGCGCCAGCAGCCCCATCACAGGGACCTATGGCTACACCTTC
>TRBD1|.|TRBJ2-7|TRBV5-1
CASSSLTGSYEQYF
TGCGCCAGCAGCTCCCTGACAGGGTCCTACGAGCAGTACTTC
>.|.|TRBJ1-1|TRBV18
CASSPLGGRTEAFF
TGTGCCAGCTCACCACTCGGGGGGCGAACTGAAGCTTTCTTT
>TRBD1|.|TRBJ1-2|TRBV9
CASSPGTGVGYTF
TGTGCCAGCAGCCCGGGGACAGGGGTTGGCTACACCTTC
>.|.|TRBJ1-2|TRBV30
CAWSNRGGNGYTF
TGTGCCTGGAGTAACAGAGGGGGTAATGGCTACACCTTC
>TRBD1|.|TRBJ1-2|TRBV12-5
CASGLVPGQALWFYGYTF
TGTGCTAGTGGTTTGGTACCGGGACAGGCTTTGTGGTTCTATGGCTACACCTTC
>.|.|TRBJ1-5|TRBV12-5
CASGGQNNQPQHF
TGTGCTAGTGGCGGACAGAACAATCAGCCCCAGCATTTT
>.|.|TRBJ2-2|TRBV7-2
CASKNGGRTGELFF
TGTGCCAGCAAAAACGGCGGTCGGACCGGGGAGCTGTTTTTT
>.|.|TRBJ1-5|TRBV30
CAWSVASNQPQHF
TGTGCCTGGAGTGTAGCCTCCAATCAGCCCCAGCATTTT
>TRBD1|.|TRBJ1-2|TRBV11-2
CASSPGGYGYTF
TGTGCCAGCAGCCCAGGGGGGTACGGCTACACCTTC
>.|.|TRBJ2-1|TRBV6-6
CAEGAWVNEQFF
TGTGCCGAGGGAGCCTGGGTAAATGAGCAGTTCTTC
>.|few|TRBJ1-4|TRBV6-1
CASSELGGEKLFF
TGTGCCAGCAGTGAACTAGGAGGCGAAAAACTGTTTTTT
>.|.|TRBJ2-5|TRBV23-1
CASSQRQKEETQYF
TGCGCCAGCAGTCAAAGACAGAAAGAAGAGACCCAGTACTTC
>.|.|TRBJ1-2|TRBV2
CASSEGRLAVVGYTF
TGTGCCAGCAGTGAGGGCAGGTTAGCGGTAGTTGGCTACACCTTC
>.|.|TRBJ2-2|TRBV7-2
CASSLELAAGELFF
TGTGCCAGCAGCTTAGAGTTGGCCGCCGGGGAGCTGTTTTTT
>.|.|TRBJ1-1|TRBV14
CASSHIAVVRNTEAFF
TGTGCCAGCAGCCATATTGCGGTGGTCCGGAACACTGAAGCTTTCTTT
>.|.|TRBJ2-1|TRBV7-9
CASSLTGGREQFF
TGTGCCAGCAGCTTAACCGGAGGCAGGGAGCAGTTCTTC
>TRBD2|.|TRBJ2-2|TRBV5-1
CASSLGILPGLAGSANTGELFF
TGCGCCAGCAGCTTGGGGATACTACCGGGACTAGCGGGTTCCGCGAACACCGGGGAGCTGTTTTTT
>TRBD2|.|TRBJ2-1|TRBV5-1
CASRSLAGSSYNEQFF
TGCGCCAGCAGATCACTAGCGGGGAGCTCCTACAATGAGCAGTTCTTC
>TRBD1|.|TRBJ1-5|TRBV5-1
CASRPGQGRNQPQHF
TGCGCCAGCAGACCTGGACAGGGACGCAATCAGCCCCAGCATTTT
>TRBD1|.|TRBJ2-3|TRBV6-6
CASRGTVSTDTQYF
TGTGCCAGCAGAGGGACAGTTAGCACAGATACGCAGTATTTT
>TRBD1|.|TRBJ1-2|TRBV12-5
CASGLVPRTGTDKSYGYTF
TGTGCTAGTGGTTTGGTACCCCGGACAGGGACCGACAAAAGTTATGGCTACACCTTC
>TRBD2|.|TRBJ2-1|TRBV28
CASSFVFLGAGGPEGEQFF
TGTGCCAGCAGTTTCGTTTTCTTGGGAGCGGGAGGGCCGGAGGGTGAGCAGTTCTTC
>.|.|TRBJ1-2|TRBV9
CASSVGIRGGEENYGYTF
TGTGCCAGCAGCGTAGGAATTCGGGGGGGCGAGGAAAACTATGGCTACACCTTC
>.|.|TRBJ2-6|TRBV5-1
CASSLRQGGHSGANVLTF
TGCGCCAGCAGCTTACGTCAAGGGGGTCACTCTGGGGCCAACGTCCTGACTTTC
>TRBD1|.|TRBJ1-2|TRBV6-1
CASTLTGGLVYGYTF
TGTGCCAGCACCTTGACAGGGGGCCTTGTCTATGGCTACACCTTC
>.|.|TRBJ2-7|TRBV4-1
CASSQAGGAGTSYEQYF
TGCGCCAGCAGCCAAGCCGGAGGGGCAGGAACTTCCTACGAGCAGTACTTC
>TRBD1|.|TRBJ2-2|TRBV6-1
CASSRGPGELFF
TGTGCCAGCAGCAGGGGGCCCGGGGAGCTGTTTTTT
>TRBD2|.|TRBJ2-5|TRBV28
CASSFHLKRTSGRETQYF
TGTGCCAGCAGTTTCCACCTAAAGAGGACTAGCGGGAGAGAGACCCAGTACTTC
>.|.|TRBJ2-7|TRBV30
CAWSPDSIYEQYF
TGTGCCTGGAGCCCTGACAGTATCTACGAGCAGTACTTC
>TRBD2|.|TRBJ2-3|TRBV4-2
CASSLEGTTSTDTQYF
TGTGCCAGCAGCCTTGAAGGGACTACATCCACAGATACGCAGTATTTT
>.|.|TRBJ1-1|TRBV25-1
CASSEGGGNTEAFF
TGTGCCAGCAGTGAAGGGGGGGGAAACACTGAAGCTTTCTTT
>TRBD1|.|TRBJ1-2|TRBV6-6
CASSSPGTGHVYGYTF
TGTGCCAGCAGTTCTCCCGGGACAGGGCATGTCTATGGCTACACCTTC
>.|.|TRBJ2-1|TRBV7-8
CASSLVSLADRVDEQFF
TGTGCCAGCAGCTTAGTGTCCCTAGCGGACAGGGTAGATGAGCAGTTCTTC
>.|once|TRBJ1-1|TRBV11-2
CASSLQGSEAFF
TGTGCCAGCAGCTTACAGGGTTCTGAAGCTTTCTTT
>.|once|TRBJ2-5|TRBV15
CATSNPTLETQYF
TGTGCCACCAGCAACCCAACATTGGAGACCCAGTACTTC
>.|.|TRBJ2-7|TRBV5-8
CASSLWRSSAKQYF
TGTGCCAGCAGCTTGTGGAGGTCTTCTGCTAAGCAGTACTTC
>.|.|TRBJ2-3|TRBV5-4
CASSLVKMGTGSDTQYF
TGTGCCAGCAGCTTGGTTAAAATGGGAACAGGGTCAGATACGCAGTATTTT
>.|.|TRBJ2-5|TRBV6-6
CASSYTGLTRETQYF
TGTGCCAGCAGTTACACAGGCCTCACGCGGGAGACCCAGTACTTC
>TRBD1|.|TRBJ2-1|TRBV27
CASSPGQGGRNEQFF
TGTGCCAGCAGCCCGGGACAGGGAGGGAGAAATGAGCAGTTCTTC
>.|.|TRBJ1-2|TRBV13
CASSLGTGGSYTF
TGTGCCAGCAGCTTAGGTACGGGGGGAAGCTACACCTTC
>TRBD1|.|TRBJ2-7|TRBV10-2
CASSESWTGIHEQYF
TGCGCCAGCAGTGAGTCATGGACAGGGATCCACGAGCAGTACTTC
>TRBD2|.|TRBJ2-2|TRBV6-7
CATRARGETGELFF
TGTGCCACCAGGGCACGGGGGGAGACCGGGGAGCTGTTTTTT
>TRBD1|.|TRBJ1-1|TRBV19
CASSISGRGMGAEAFF
TGTGCCAGTAGTATAAGCGGCAGGGGGATGGGCGCTGAAGCTTTCTTT
>.|.|TRBJ2-7|TRBV5-1
CASSVGGPEPYEQYF
TGCGCCAGCAGCGTGGGGGGGCCGGAGCCCTACGAGCAGTACTTC
>.|.|TRBJ2-1|TRBV9
CASSVLAGSYNEQFF
TGTGCCAGCAGCGTCCTAGCAGGCTCCTACAATGAGCAGTTCTTC